The rows below give T cell receptor beta chains drawn from one sample of a study of blood T cells in healthy people across ages. TCRdb reprocessed the 5' RACE reads via MiXCR and lists one record per CDR3 protein. The table shows 1.4 million or so distinct CDR3 sequences, with roughly two fifths occurring only once. Input material: blood. These TCRs come from a young woman in good health. Each CDR3 is given with its conserved first and last residue. D genes are given only for firm matches. Clone size is stated in some rows and not others, as once, few, many or a class when expanded.

j_call d_call clone_size v_call cdr3_nt cdr3_aa
TRBJ2-5 . . TRBV20-1 TGCAGTGCTAGAGCCTTCGGTCAGCTGCAGTACTTC CSARAFGQLQYF
TRBJ2-4 . . TRBV20-1 TGCAGTGCTAGGGTAATGGGGGGCGAAAACATTCAGTACTTC CSARVMGGENIQYF
TRBJ2-5 . few TRBV7-2 TGTGCCAGCAGCTTAAGGGTTTGGGAGACCCAGTACTTC CASSLRVWETQYF
TRBJ2-1 . . TRBV5-1 TGCGCCAGCAGCTTGGAGGGACCGGGCTACAATGAGCAGTTCTTC CASSLEGPGYNEQFF
TRBJ1-1 . . TRBV7-2 TGTGCCAGCAGCCTGCTCTACGGCACTGAAGCTTTCTTT CASSLLYGTEAFF
TRBJ1-6 . . TRBV20-1 TGCAGTGCTAGAGTGCGGGGGGGGACTAATTCACCCCTCCACTTT CSARVRGGTNSPLHF
TRBJ1-6 . . TRBV3-1 TGTGCCAGCAGCTTCCCAGGCCCTTCACCCCTCCACTTT CASSFPGPSPLHF
TRBJ1-4 . . TRBV12-3/TRBV12-4 TGTGCCAGCAGTTCCGGGGGGATCTCGTTTGAAAAACTGTTTTTT CASSSGGISFEKLFF
TRBJ2-5 TRBD2 . TRBV29-1 TGCAGCGTTAGCGGGAGGTCTCACTACGGGCAGTACTTC CSVSGRSHYGQYF
TRBJ1-1 . once TRBV4-3 TGCGCCAGCAGCCAAGTGAAGGACGGATCTGAAGCTTTCTTT CASSQVKDGSEAFF
TRBJ2-1 TRBD2 few TRBV11-2 TGTGCCAGCAGCTTAGAGTCCCTAGCGGGTGTGTATGAGCAGTTCTTC CASSLESLAGVYEQFF
TRBJ2-7 TRBD1 . TRBV7-9 TGTGCCAGCAGCTTCGACGTTTTGACAGGGGGCTACGAGCAGTACTTC CASSFDVLTGGYEQYF
TRBJ1-2 . once TRBV20-1 TGCAGCGTGCGCCCGGAATATGGCTACACCTTC CSVRPEYGYTF
TRBJ1-2 . many TRBV5-6 TGTGCCAGCAGCGTACCGGCAGGGTTGGGGTATGGCTACACCTTC CASSVPAGLGYGYTF
TRBJ2-4 TRBD1 . TRBV3-1 TGTGCCAGCAGCCGACAGGGGTTCATTCAGTACTTC CASSRQGFIQYF
TRBJ1-2 TRBD1 few TRBV28 TGTGCCAGCAGTTTTCGCTCTTTTAAGGCAGGGGGCGGCTACACCTTC CASSFRSFKAGGGYTF
TRBJ2-1 . . TRBV6-5 TGTGCCAGCAGGAGACGGGGTGGACTTGAGTCCCATGAGCAGTTCTTC CASRRRGGLESHEQFF
TRBJ2-1 TRBD1 few TRBV4-3 TGCGCCAGCAGCCGAGGTCAGGGGGCCAATGAGCAGTTCTTC CASSRGQGANEQFF
TRBJ1-4 . few TRBV20-1 TGCAGTGCTGTCCAAGGACGGGGGCTGGGGAATGAAAAACTGTTTTTT CSAVQGRGLGNEKLFF
TRBJ2-6 . . TRBV27 TGTGCCAGCAGTCCGACCTTCACCTCTGGGGCCAACGTCCTGACTTTC CASSPTFTSGANVLTF
TRBJ2-6 . . TRBV9 TGTGCCAGCAGCGTGAGCTCCGTGATGCTCCTTGGGGCCAACGTCCTGACTTTC CASSVSSVMLLGANVLTF
TRBJ1-5 . few TRBV4-3 TGCGCCAGCAGCCCAACCTACAGGGCCGATGGCAATCAGCCCCAGCATTTT CASSPTYRADGNQPQHF
TRBJ2-3 . . TRBV2 TGTGCCGGGGGACCCTGGAGCACAGATACGCAGTATTTT CAGGPWSTDTQYF
TRBJ1-1 TRBD1 few TRBV5-1 TGCGCCAGCAGCCAACAGGGGGGAATGACTGAAGCTTTCTTT CASSQQGGMTEAFF
TRBJ1-1 TRBD1 few TRBV18 TGTGCCAGCTCACTCGACAGGGGGCAGGGCACTGAAGCTTTCTTT CASSLDRGQGTEAFF
TRBJ2-1 TRBD2 . TRBV6-2/TRBV6-3 TGTTCCTCACGGGGGGGCCCCTACAATGAGCAGTTCTTC CSSRGGPYNEQFF
TRBJ2-5 . . TRBV6-2/TRBV6-3 TGTGCCAGCAGGATCGTGGACCAAGAGACCCAGTACTTC CASRIVDQETQYF
TRBJ2-1 . few TRBV2 TGTGCCAGCAGGAAGAGGGGACTCTACAATGAGCAGTTCTTC CASRKRGLYNEQFF
TRBJ2-1 . . TRBV12-3/TRBV12-4 TGTGCCAGCAGCCCGACTAACCTAAATGAGCAGTTCTTC CASSPTNLNEQFF
TRBJ2-1 . few TRBV20-1 TGCAGTGCTTCGGTGGGAGACTACAATGAGCAGTTCTTC CSASVGDYNEQFF
TRBJ2-7 TRBD1 . TRBV20-1 TGCAGTGCTAGAGATCCACAGGGGGCAAACGAGCAGTACTTC CSARDPQGANEQYF
TRBJ1-2 . . TRBV20-1 TGCAGTGCTAGAGATTCGCAGGGCGACTATGGCTACACCTTC CSARDSQGDYGYTF
TRBJ2-7 . . TRBV10-3 TGTGCCATCAGTGAGGCGGGGGCCTCCTACGAGCAGTACTTC CAISEAGASYEQYF
TRBJ2-5 . . TRBV7-8 TGTGCCAGCAGCTTAGTATGGACAGACCAAGAGACCCAGTACTTC CASSLVWTDQETQYF
TRBJ2-5 . . TRBV6-5 TGTGCCAGCAGTTATCTCCGGGGGAGAGAGACCCAGTACTTC CASSYLRGRETQYF
TRBJ2-1 TRBD1 . TRBV18 TGTGCCAGCTCACGAAGGACAGGGGGCACCTACAATGAGCAGTTCTTC CASSRRTGGTYNEQFF
TRBJ2-7 . few TRBV5-1 TGCGCCAGCAGCTTGGGGTTGGGTAGTACCTACGAGCAGTACTTC CASSLGLGSTYEQYF
TRBJ2-1 . once TRBV29-1 TGCAGCGTTGATCGAACTAGTATCGATGAGCAGTTCTTC CSVDRTSIDEQFF
TRBJ2-5 . once TRBV21-1 TGTGCCAGCAGCAAAGACGCGCGCATTGGGGCCGAGACCCAGTACTTC CASSKDARIGAETQYF
TRBJ2-1 TRBD2 few TRBV5-6 TGTGCCAGCATCCTAGCGGGAGGCAACAATGAGCAGTTCTTC CASILAGGNNEQFF
TRBJ2-3 TRBD2 . TRBV7-2 TGTGCCAGCAGTAAAACTAGCGGGGGATGCACAGATACGCAGTATTTT CASSKTSGGCTDTQYF
TRBJ2-1 TRBD2 . TRBV6-5 TGTGCCAGCAGTTCGGGACGAGCGGGAGCCGGTGAGCAGTTCTTC CASSSGRAGAGEQFF
TRBJ2-4 . . TRBV13 TGTGCCACGGGGGCCCTGCTTAGCAAAAACATTCAGTACTTC CATGALLSKNIQYF
TRBJ2-2 . . TRBV4-1 TGCGCCAGCAGCCAAGATCCAGCCGGGGAGCTGTTTTTT CASSQDPAGELFF
TRBJ2-1 TRBD1 . TRBV7-2 TGTGCCAGCAGCTCAGGGATGGGACAGGGGGCTTATGAGCAGTTCTTC CASSSGMGQGAYEQFF
TRBJ2-5 TRBD2 . TRBV3-1 TGTGCCAGCAGCCTATCGGGACTAGGAGGAGAGACCCAGTACTTC CASSLSGLGGETQYF
TRBJ2-7 . . TRBV7-9 TGTGCCAGCAGCTTAGAGGGGGTCACAGGGACCGAGCAGTACTTC CASSLEGVTGTEQYF
TRBJ2-5 . . TRBV29-1 TGCAGCGTTGATCGACAGGCGGCCCAGTACTTC CSVDRQAAQYF
TRBJ2-5 TRBD2 . TRBV20-1 TGCAGTGCGAACCGACCTAGCGGCCATTGGGAGCAGTACTTC CSANRPSGHWEQYF
TRBJ1-1 . few TRBV12-3/TRBV12-4 TGTGCCAGCACGAGTCGATTGACTGAAGCTTTCTTT CASTSRLTEAFF
TRBJ2-1 . few TRBV15 TGTGCCACCAGCAGAGATAAAGGGAGGATCTACAATGAGCAGTTCTTC CATSRDKGRIYNEQFF
TRBJ2-7 . . TRBV6-1 TGTGCCAGCAGTGAAGCGCACAGGCCTACCTACGAGCAGTACTTC CASSEAHRPTYEQYF
TRBJ1-1 . . TRBV6-2/TRBV6-3 TGTGCCAGCAGTTACGCGAGGGGCTGGGCTGAAGCTTTCTTT CASSYARGWAEAFF
TRBJ2-1 TRBD2 many TRBV10-3 TGTGCCATCATAAGACTAGCGGCAAATTACAATGAGCAGTTCTTC CAIIRLAANYNEQFF
TRBJ1-6 TRBD1 . TRBV19 TGTGCCAGTAGTACTAAACGGACAGGGGCGTATTCACCCCTCCACTTT CASSTKRTGAYSPLHF
TRBJ1-2 . once TRBV29-1 TGCAGTGCCCACACTAACTATGGCTACACCTTC CSAHTNYGYTF
TRBJ2-5 . . TRBV3-1 TGTGCCAGCAGCCAACTCCGTGGAGAGCAGTACTTC CASSQLRGEQYF